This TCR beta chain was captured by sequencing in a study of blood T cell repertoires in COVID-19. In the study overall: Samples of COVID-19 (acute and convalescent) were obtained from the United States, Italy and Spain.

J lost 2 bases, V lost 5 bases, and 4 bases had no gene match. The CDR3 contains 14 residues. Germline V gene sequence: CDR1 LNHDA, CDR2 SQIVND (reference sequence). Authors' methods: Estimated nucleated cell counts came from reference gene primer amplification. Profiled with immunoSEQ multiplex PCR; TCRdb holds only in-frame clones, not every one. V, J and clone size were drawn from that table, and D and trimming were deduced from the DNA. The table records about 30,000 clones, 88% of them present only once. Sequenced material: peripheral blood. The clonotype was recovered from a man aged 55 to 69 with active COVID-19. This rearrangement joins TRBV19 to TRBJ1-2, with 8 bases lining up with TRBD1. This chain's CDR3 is CASSSRGRNYGYTF. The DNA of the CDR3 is TGTGCCAGTAGTTCCAGGGGGCGAAACTATGGCTACACCTTC.